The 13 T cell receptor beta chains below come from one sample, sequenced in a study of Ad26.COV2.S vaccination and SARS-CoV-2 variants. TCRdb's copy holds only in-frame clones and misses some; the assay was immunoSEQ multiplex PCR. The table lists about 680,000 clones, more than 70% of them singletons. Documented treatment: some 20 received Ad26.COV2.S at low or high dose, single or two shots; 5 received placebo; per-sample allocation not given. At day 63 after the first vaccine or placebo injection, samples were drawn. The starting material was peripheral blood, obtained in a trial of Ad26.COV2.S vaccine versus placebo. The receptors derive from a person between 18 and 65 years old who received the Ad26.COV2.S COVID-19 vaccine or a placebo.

DNA for the CDR3: TGCGCCAGCAGCTTGGTGGGGACAGGGAACTATGGCTACACCTTC. Translated, it gives CASSLVGTGNYGYTF. The gene calls are TRBV5-1 and TRBJ1-2; 9 bases line up with TRBD1. With 0 bases clipped from V and 2 bases from J, the junction kept 2 bases outside the gene matches. CDR1 is SGHRS and CDR2 is YFSETQ in the germline V gene. This CDR3 spans 15 amino acids. The complete variable domain, with remaining parts taken from reference TRBV5-1 and TRBJ1-2, reads KAGVTQTPRYLIKTRGQQVTLSCSPISGHRSVSWYQQTPGQGLQFLFEYFSETQRNKGNFPGRFSGRQFSNSRSEMNVSTLELGDSALYLCASSLVGTGNYGYTFGSGTRLTVV.

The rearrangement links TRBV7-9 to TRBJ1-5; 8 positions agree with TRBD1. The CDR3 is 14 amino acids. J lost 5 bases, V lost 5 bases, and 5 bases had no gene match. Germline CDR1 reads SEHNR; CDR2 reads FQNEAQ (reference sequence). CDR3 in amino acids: CASSGRGPDQPQHF. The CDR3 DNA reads TGTGCCAGCAGCGGCAGGGGGCCCGATCAGCCCCAGCATTTT.

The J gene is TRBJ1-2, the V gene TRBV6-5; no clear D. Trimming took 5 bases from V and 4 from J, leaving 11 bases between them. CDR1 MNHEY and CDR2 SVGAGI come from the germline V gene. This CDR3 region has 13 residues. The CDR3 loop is CASSTPSGYGYTF. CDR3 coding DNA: TGTGCCAGCAGTACCCCCTCGGGCTATGGCTACACCTTC.

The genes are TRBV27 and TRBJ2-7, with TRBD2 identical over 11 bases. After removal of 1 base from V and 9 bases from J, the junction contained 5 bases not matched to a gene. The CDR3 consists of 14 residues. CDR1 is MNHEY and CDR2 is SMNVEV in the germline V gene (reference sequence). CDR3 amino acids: CASSLWASGGSQYF. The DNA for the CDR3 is TGTGCCAGCAGTTTATGGGCTAGCGGGGGGTCGCAGTACTTC.

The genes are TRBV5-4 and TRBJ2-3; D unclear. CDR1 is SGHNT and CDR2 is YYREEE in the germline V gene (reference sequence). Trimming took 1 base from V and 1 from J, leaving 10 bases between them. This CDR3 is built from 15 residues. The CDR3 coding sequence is TGTGCCAGCAGCTTGAAAAATCTGGGCACAGATACGCAGTATTTT. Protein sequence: CASSLKNLGTDTQYF.

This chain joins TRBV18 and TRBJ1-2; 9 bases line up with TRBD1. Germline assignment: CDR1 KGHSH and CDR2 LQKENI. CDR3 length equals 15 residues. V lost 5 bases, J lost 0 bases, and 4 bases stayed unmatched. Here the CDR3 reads CASSADRGTNYGYTF. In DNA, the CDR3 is TGTGCCAGCTCAGCGGACAGGGGTACTAACTATGGCTACACCTTC.

The CDR3 sequence: CASSSPGGYYEQYF. CDR3 sequence (DNA): TGTGCCAGCAGTTCCCCGGGGGGATACTACGAGCAGTACTTC. This chain connects TRBV7-2 to TRBJ2-7, with 7 bases matching TRBD2. The CDR3 extends over 14 amino acids. The germline gives CDR1 SGHTA, CDR2 FQGNSA. Losses at the gene ends were 6 bases for V and 3 bases for J; bases not matched to a gene: 8.

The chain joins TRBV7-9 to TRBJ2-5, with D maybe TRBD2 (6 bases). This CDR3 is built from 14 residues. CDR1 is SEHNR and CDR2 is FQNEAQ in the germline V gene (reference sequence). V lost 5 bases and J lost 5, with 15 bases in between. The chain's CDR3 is CASSPGLLGETQYF. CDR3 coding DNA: TGTGCCAGCAGCCCCGGACTACTCGGGGAGACCCAGTACTTC.

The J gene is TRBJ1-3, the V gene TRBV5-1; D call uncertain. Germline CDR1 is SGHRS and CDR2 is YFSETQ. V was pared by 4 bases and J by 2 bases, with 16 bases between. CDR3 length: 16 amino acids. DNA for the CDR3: TGCGCCAGCAGCCCGTCCTCACACAGTACTGGAAACACCATATATTTT. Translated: CASSPSSHSTGNTIYF.

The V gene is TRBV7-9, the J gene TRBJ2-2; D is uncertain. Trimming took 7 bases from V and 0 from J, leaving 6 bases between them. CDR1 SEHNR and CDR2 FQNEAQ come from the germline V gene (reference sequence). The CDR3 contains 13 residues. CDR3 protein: CASTGANTGELFF. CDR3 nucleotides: TGTGCCAGCACAGGAGCGAACACCGGGGAGCTGTTTTTT.

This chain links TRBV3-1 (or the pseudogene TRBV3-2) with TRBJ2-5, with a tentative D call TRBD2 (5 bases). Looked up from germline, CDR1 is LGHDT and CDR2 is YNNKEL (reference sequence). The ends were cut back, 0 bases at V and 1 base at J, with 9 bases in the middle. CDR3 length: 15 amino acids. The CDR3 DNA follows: TGTGCCAGCAGCCAAGATGGACTGCGCCAAGAGACCCAGTACTTC. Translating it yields CASSQDGLRQETQYF.

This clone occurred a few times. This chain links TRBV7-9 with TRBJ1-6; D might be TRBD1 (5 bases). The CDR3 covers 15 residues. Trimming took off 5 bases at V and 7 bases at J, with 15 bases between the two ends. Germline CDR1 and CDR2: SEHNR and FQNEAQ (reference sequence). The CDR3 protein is CASSASGGGNSPLHF. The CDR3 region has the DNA TGTGCCAGCAGCGCCTCGGGGGGTGGGAATTCACCCCTCCACTTT.

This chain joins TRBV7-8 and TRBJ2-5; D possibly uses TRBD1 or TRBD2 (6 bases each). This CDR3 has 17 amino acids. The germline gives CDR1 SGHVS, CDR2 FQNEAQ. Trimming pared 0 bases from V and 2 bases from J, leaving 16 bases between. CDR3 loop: CASSLALGGHSQETQYF. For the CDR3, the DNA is TGTGCCAGCAGCTTAGCGCTTGGGGGGCATAGTCAAGAGACCCAGTACTTC.